The 32 T cell receptor beta chains reported below all come from one sample, sequenced in a study of T cells in narcolepsy. The protocol was immunoSEQ multiplex PCR, while the TCRdb copy is restricted to in-frame clones and leaves out a portion. The data contain roughly 10,000 clones, around 70% of them singletons. Sequenced material: CD45RA- memory CD8+ T cells from PBMCs. These receptors were taken from a human donor with narcolepsy.

The chain uses TRBV30 and TRBJ1-1, with D possibly being TRBD1 (6 bases). The CDR3 runs 13 residues. Germline values: CDR1 GTSNPN, CDR2 SVGIG (reference sequence). The V and J ends lost 1 base and 4 bases respectively, with 10 bases between them. CDR3 loop: CAWSGGLGTEAFF. The CDR3 bases are TGTGCCTGGAGTGGGGGGCTAGGCACTGAAGCTTTCTTT. The entire variable domain, with the rest obtained from reference TRBV30 and TRBJ1-1, is as follows: SQTIHQWPATLVQPVGSPLSLECTVEGTSNPNLYWYRQAAGRGLQLLFYSVGIGQISSEVPQNLSASRPQDRQFILSSKKLLLSDSGFYLCAWSGGLGTEAFFGQGTRLTVV.

V and J are TRBV6-6 and TRBJ2-2; TRBD1 might be the D (6 bases). Per the germline V gene, CDR1 is MNHNY and CDR2 is SVGAGI (reference sequence). The CDR3 sequence is 12 residues long. V lost 6 bases and J 6 bases, leaving 8 bases between the germline ends. CDR3 residues: CASREGAGELFF. In DNA form, the CDR3 reads TGTGCCAGCAGAGAGGGGGCCGGGGAGCTGTTTTTT.

This clone turned up a few times. J is TRBJ2-3 and V is TRBV7-3; 12 nucleotides line up with TRBD2. This CDR3 is built from 16 residues. The junction had 4 bases not matched to a gene; V was cut back by 2 bases and J by 4 bases. Germline CDR1 reads SGHTA; CDR2 reads FQGTGA. The CDR3 DNA reads as TGTGCCAGCAGCTTACGACTAGCGGGAGTCTCAGATACGCAGTATTTT. It specifies CASSLRLAGVSDTQYF.

The rearrangement uses TRBV28 and TRBJ2-1; TRBD2 agrees at 9 bases. The ends lost 2 bases at V and 3 bases at J; junction bases unmatched: 2. Germline V CDR1 and CDR2: MDHEN, SYDVKM. The CDR3 runs 15 residues. The CDR3 DNA reads TGTGCCAGCAGTTTAGCAGCGGGAGGCTACAATGAGCAGTTCTTC. It codes for CASSLAAGGYNEQFF.

The DNA for the CDR3 is TGTGCCAGCAGCTTTGCGGGTAGTAATGAGCAGTTCTTC. This gives the protein CASSFAGSNEQFF. This chain links TRBV11-2 with TRBJ2-1; maybe TRBD2 (5 bases). Trimming stripped 3 bases from V and 7 bases from J, with 10 bases between. Germline V gives CDR1 SGHAT, CDR2 FQNNGV. The CDR3 length is 13 residues.

This clone appeared a single time. CDR3 sequence: CATSRATGGGETQYF. The CDR3 region has the DNA TGTGCCACCAGCAGAGCGACAGGGGGAGGAGAGACCCAGTACTTC. The genes are TRBV15 and TRBJ2-5, with 9 bases fitting TRBD1. The junction had 4 bases not matched to a gene; V was cut back by 1 base and J by 4 bases. The CDR3 is made up of 15 amino acids. The V gene's germline CDR1 is LNHNV and CDR2 YYDKDF (reference sequence).

The chain uses TRBV4-3 and TRBJ1-5, with D perhaps TRBD1 (6 bases). This CDR3 is 15 amino acids long. The germline V and J ends were trimmed by 0 bases and 3 bases, with 9 bases remaining between them. In germline, CDR1 is LGHNA, CDR2 YSLEER. CDR3 in amino acids: CASSQDRGPNQPQHF. For the CDR3, the DNA is TGCGCCAGCAGCCAAGATCGGGGGCCCAATCAGCCCCAGCATTTT.

With respect to this clone: Its ends do not fully match the called genes, so a read error is possible. Within the sample, other DNA sequences also encode this same CDR3. The V call is TRBV4-1, the J call TRBJ2-1, with D hard to call. This CDR3 is 14 amino acids long. Germline loops: CDR1 MGHRA, CDR2 YSYEKL. The CDR3 region is CASSPRAQRNEQFF. In DNA, the CDR3 is TGTGCCAGCAGCCCACGAGCGCAGCGCAATGAGCAGTTCTTC.

V usage is TRBV19 and J usage is TRBJ2-7; 10 bases align to TRBD2. CDR1 is LNHDA and CDR2 is SQIVND in the germline V gene (reference sequence). V was pared by 3 bases and J by 5 bases, with 7 bases of the junction left unmatched. The CDR3 sequence is 15 residues long. Here the CDR3 DNA reads TGTGCCAGTAGTATCCAAGCGGGGGGGCCGGACGAGCAGTACTTC. Translating gives CASSIQAGGPDEQYF.

The CDR3: CASSLKRSVRMFTDTQYF. The CDR3, as DNA: TGTGCCAGCAGCTTAAAAAGGTCCGTGAGGATGTTCACAGATACGCAGTATTTT. This chain uses TRBV7-9 with TRBJ2-3, with D hard to call. CDR3 length: 18 residues. CDR1 SEHNR and CDR2 FQNEAQ come from the germline V gene (reference sequence). V was cut by 2 bases and J by 2 bases, with 20 bases left in between.

The chain joins TRBV11-2 to TRBJ2-5; 11 nucleotides align to TRBD2. V trimming: 5 bases; J trimming: 0 bases; junction bases outside the gene matches: 5. CDR3 length: 16 residues. Germline V CDR1 and CDR2: SGHAT, FQNNGV. The CDR3 region has the DNA TGTGCCAGCAGCCTAGGGACTAGCGGTAACCAAGAGACCCAGTACTTC. Translating it yields CASSLGTSGNQETQYF.

About this clone itself: This likely stems from a read error, as it lies one base from a far larger clone. In the same sample, other DNA sequences code for this CDR3. The CDR3 loop reads CASSLAHAGARGYTF. As DNA, the CDR3 is TGCGCCAGCAGCTTGGCCCATGCGGGAGCAAGAGGCTACACCTTC. The gene calls are TRBV5-1 and TRBJ1-2; D gene ambiguous. Looked up from germline, CDR1 is SGHRS and CDR2 is YFSETQ. The CDR3 covers 15 residues. V lost 0 bases and J 8 bases, leaving 17 bases between the germline ends.

The chain has TRBV27 and TRBJ2-7; D is undetermined. V lost 8 bases and J lost 3, with 5 bases in between. CDR1 is MNHEY, CDR2 SMNVEV, per germline (reference sequence). The CDR3 is made up of 10 amino acids. CDR3 coding DNA: TGTGCCAGCGGTGACTACGAGCAGTACTTC. Protein: CASGDYEQYF.

The gene calls are TRBV10-3 and TRBJ1-1; TRBD1 aligns across 7 bases. This CDR3 region has 16 residues. The V gene's germline CDR1 is ENHRY and CDR2 SYGVKD. V was pared by 2 bases and J by 9 bases, with 15 bases of the junction left unmatched. The CDR3 loop reads CAISEPGGGQQTQAFF. CDR3 sequence (DNA): TGTGCCATCAGTGAGCCAGGTGGGGGACAGCAGACCCAAGCTTTCTTT.

In regard to this clone: This may be a read error: a much more frequent sequence differs by one nucleotide. Other nucleotide sequences in the sample specify the same CDR3. V is TRBV7-2 and J is TRBJ2-7, with D perhaps TRBD1 (5 bases). This CDR3 spans 14 amino acids. Germline values: CDR1 SGHTA, CDR2 FQGNSA. V shed 5 bases and J shed 0 bases, with 11 bases lying between them. The CDR3 protein is CASSPWTSSYEQYF. CDR3 sequence (DNA): TGTGCCAGCAGCCCTTGGACAAGCTCCTACGAGCAGTACTTC. The whole variable domain, filled in from reference TRBV7-2 and TRBJ2-7, reads GAGVSQSPSNKVTEKGKDVELRCDPISGHTALYWYRQSLGQGLEFLIYFQGNSAPDKSGLPSDRFSAERTGGSVSTLTIQRTQQEDSAVYLCASSPWTSSYEQYFGPGTRLTVT.

This chain uses TRBV27 with TRBJ2-1, with D unresolved. This CDR3 is built from 16 residues. V lost 7 bases to trimming and J lost 0 bases, with 16 bases between them. Germline V gene data show CDR1 as MNHEY and CDR2 as SMNVEV (reference sequence). As DNA, the CDR3 is TGTGCCAGCATGATAGATAGTTACAGCTCCTACAATGAGCAGTTCTTC. It specifies CASMIDSYSSYNEQFF.

V gene TRBV19 combines with J gene TRBJ1-5; D is undetermined. Trimming took 3 bases from V and 7 from J, leaving 7 bases between them. Germline V gene lookup returns CDR1 LNHDA and CDR2 SQIVND (reference sequence). This CDR3 comprises 12 residues. CDR3 nucleotides: TGTGCCAGTAGTATGGACGGGCAGCCCCAGCATTTT. It yields the protein CASSMDGQPQHF.

This clone was seen a few times. The V gene is TRBV4-1, the J gene TRBJ2-6, with unresolved D. The CDR3 is 15 amino acids. Germline V gene sequence: CDR1 MGHRA, CDR2 YSYEKL. V gave up 0 bases and J gave up 0 bases, with 3 bases separating them. CDR3 sequence: CASSQDFSGANVLTF. CDR3 coding DNA: TGCGCCAGCAGCCAAGATTTCTCTGGGGCCAACGTCCTGACTTTC.

This clone is medium-sized. Written as DNA, the CDR3 is TGCGCCAGCAGCCCAGACATCCTTTCTGCTGGCTACACCTTC. It codes for CASSPDILSAGYTF. The chain combines TRBV5-1 with TRBJ1-2; no reliable D call. Per the germline V gene, CDR1 is SGHRS and CDR2 is YFSETQ. V dropped 4 bases and J dropped 7 bases, with 17 bases sitting between them. The CDR3 is made up of 14 amino acids.

This clone was counted once. The chain couples TRBV14 to TRBJ2-1; 9 nucleotides line up with TRBD2. CDR3 length equals 16 residues. V shed 2 bases, J shed 2 bases, and the junction held 4 bases outside the gene matches. Germline V lookup: CDR1 SGHDN, CDR2 FVKESK. The CDR3 region is CASSQPGLATYNEQFF. In nucleotides, the CDR3 is TGTGCCAGCAGCCAACCGGGACTAGCTACCTACAATGAGCAGTTCTTC. Using reference TRBV14 and TRBJ2-1 for the parts outside the CDR3, the full variable domain is EAGVTQFPSHSVIEKGQTVTLRCDPISGHDNLYWYRRVMGKEIKFLLHFVKESKQDESGMPNNRFLAERTGGTYSTLKVQPAELEDSGVYFCASSQPGLATYNEQFFGPGTRLTVL.

The rearrangement links TRBV27 to TRBJ2-7; 7 bases fit TRBD1. The ends lost 6 bases at V and 2 bases at J; junction bases unmatched: 13. The germline gives CDR1 MNHEY, CDR2 SMNVEV (reference sequence). CDR3 length equals 16 residues. The CDR3 DNA reads TGTGCCAGCAGCATGGGGTACAGGGGCGGAACCTACGAGCAGTACTTC. This sequence encodes CASSMGYRGGTYEQYF.

As regards this clone: This likely comes from a read error, as the CDR3 has no conserved phenylalanine or tryptophan at its end. This chain uses TRBV28 with TRBJ1-5; D remains ambiguous. The CDR3 contains 14 residues. CDR1 and CDR2 (germline): MDHEN, SYDVKM. Trimming pared 6 bases from V and 3 bases from J, leaving 12 bases between. The CDR3 reads CASRLEGNNQPQHS. CDR3 bases: TGTGCCAGCAGGTTAGAGGGAAACAATCAGCCCCAGCATTCT.

This clone was seen only a few times. This rearrangement joins TRBV7-9 to TRBJ2-5; a weak D match, TRBD2 (7 bases). Germline values: CDR1 SEHNR, CDR2 FQNEAQ (reference sequence). The CDR3 extends over 14 amino acids. The V and J ends lost 5 bases and 4 bases respectively, with 14 bases between them. CDR3 DNA sequence: TGTGCCAGCAGCGAGGGGGGGGGCGGAGAGACCCAGTACTTC. Encoded protein: CASSEGGGGETQYF.

This chain joins TRBV19 and TRBJ1-6, with 7 bases lining up with TRBD1. J gave up 7 bases and V 2 bases, and 5 bases lay outside the gene matches. Germline-derived CDR1 and CDR2 are LNHDA and SQIVND (reference sequence). The length of the CDR3 is 15 residues. The CDR3 loop is CASSIFRGLNSPLHF. CDR3 DNA sequence: TGTGCCAGTAGTATATTCAGGGGGTTGAATTCACCCCTCCACTTT.

The V call is TRBV5-6, the J call TRBJ1-3; no clear D. The CDR3 has 15 amino acids. Germline V lookup: CDR1 SGHDT, CDR2 YYEEEE. Trimming cost V 2 bases and J 6 bases, with 15 bases left between them. CDR3 in amino acids: CASSFWTSLENTIYF. The DNA of the CDR3 is TGTGCCAGCAGCTTCTGGACCAGTCTAGAAAACACCATATATTTT.

There are a few counts of this clone. The chain is built from TRBV28 and TRBJ2-5; D unresolved. The closer fit of TRBJ2-7 to the DNA end suggests the J call may be wrong. Germline V CDR1 and CDR2: MDHEN, SYDVKM. CDR3 length equals 14 residues. The CDR3 nucleotides read TGTGCCAGCAGTCCCCTTGCTTGGGGCTACGAGCAGTACTTC. Encoded protein: CASSPLAWGYEQYF.

This clone was picked up a small number of times. The chain employs TRBV2 and TRBJ1-1; D is uncertain. Germline V gene data show CDR1 as SNHLY and CDR2 as FYNNEI. The CDR3 has 16 residues. Trimming took 6 bases from V and 1 from J, leaving 18 bases between them. The CDR3 region has the DNA TGTGCCAGCAGCCTGACGGGAGGAATTTGGAACACTGAAGCTTTCTTT. Amino acids: CASSLTGGIWNTEAFF. Variable domain in full (rest from reference TRBV2 and TRBJ1-1): EPEVTQTPSHQVTQMGQEVILRCVPISNHLYFYWYRQILGQKVEFLVSFYNNEISEKSEIFDDQFSVERPDGSNFTLKIRSTKLEDSAMYFCASSLTGGIWNTEAFFGQGTRLTVV.

This clone occurred once. The chain joins TRBV7-9 to TRBJ1-4, with D unclear. The germline V gene has CDR1 SEHNR and CDR2 FQNEAQ (reference sequence). V was clipped by 3 bases and J by 0 bases, with 5 bases between them. CDR3 length equals 14 residues. CDR3 in DNA: TGTGCCAGCAGCTTTCTGCCAACTAATGAAAAACTGTTTTTT. Translation gives CASSFLPTNEKLFF.

This chain joins TRBV28 and TRBJ2-7; possibly TRBD2 for D (5 bases). The CDR3 covers 14 residues. V was shortened by 5 bases and J by 5 bases, with 16 bases between the two germline ends. CDR1 MDHEN and CDR2 SYDVKM come from the germline V gene. The CDR3: CASSASEGRNEQYF. CDR3 bases: TGTGCCAGCAGTGCGAGCGAGGGTAGAAACGAGCAGTACTTC.

The count of this clone is one. This chain links TRBV11-3 with TRBJ2-5; D gene ambiguous. The V end lost 3 bases, the J end lost 3 bases, and 8 bases lay between the germline ends. Looked up from germline, CDR1 is SGHNT and CDR2 is YENEEA. This CDR3 has 13 residues. The CDR3 DNA sequence: TGTGCCAGCAGCTTTGGAACGGAAGAGACCCAGTACTTC. Translating gives CASSFGTEETQYF.

The rearrangement joins TRBV7-8 to TRBJ1-2, with D tentatively TRBD1 (5 bases). The ends were cut back, 4 bases at V and 1 base at J, with 13 bases in the middle. This CDR3 is built from 15 residues. In germline, CDR1 is SGHVS, CDR2 FQNEAQ. The CDR3: CASSSSGGINYGYTF. The CDR3 DNA is TGTGCCAGCAGCTCCTCTGGGGGAATTAACTATGGCTACACCTTC.

This clone was seen more than once but under ten times. The V call is TRBV4-2, the J call TRBJ2-7; unclear D gene. The V gene's germline CDR1 is LGHNA and CDR2 YNFKEQ. This CDR3 contains 13 residues. Between the trimmed V and J ends, which lost 4 bases and 1 base, there was a span of 8 bases. Written as DNA, the CDR3 is TGTGCCAGCAGCCCTGGACCTTCCTACGAGCAGTACTTC. This sequence encodes CASSPGPSYEQYF.